This T cell receptor beta chain stems from a study of cytomegalovirus exposure and HLA in healthy donors. Study information: Roughly 85 million unique TCRs from HLA-typed donors made up an early data release. General study points: Per a prior analysis, the majority of TCR beta V segments were productive roughly 90% or roughly 30% of the time. It was 150 to 200 TCR beta chains that were listed as cytomegalovirus-associated. On later analysis, the bulk of CMV-associated TCR beta chains appeared to be HLA-restricted.

The CDR3 loop spans 15 amino acids. On this clone itself: No antigen is known for it.

Primers included in the PCR were 60 Vbeta and 13 Jbeta primers. Clones were sequenced by immunoSEQ multiplex PCR, and TCRdb holds only the in-frame ones, with some missing. The sample includes some 130,000 clones, 76% of them seen just once. The chain couples TRBV12-2 to TRBJ2-7; the table's D call, TRBD1, was not checked against the DNA. TRBV12-2 is designated a pseudogene. Sample: PBMCs. This clonotype was obtained from a man aged 40-55 years in good health and CMV-seronegative. Written as DNA, the CDR3 is TGTGCAAGTCGCTTAGTCGGACAGCTTGACTACGAGCAGTACTTC. Its protein product is CASRLVGQLDYEQYF.